This section outlines one TCR beta chain sequence together with its context. Trimming cost V 1 base and J 0 bases, with 6 bases left between them. The CDR3 consists of 14 residues. Germline loops: CDR1 KGHSH, CDR2 LQKENI. The sample comes from a study of cytomegalovirus exposure and HLA in healthy donors. The PCR used 60 Vbeta and 13 Jbeta primers. Clones were read by immunoSEQ multiplex PCR, and TCRdb kept only the in-frame ones, dropping some. This table holds about 170,000 clones, approximately 81% found once. The chain is built from TRBV18 and TRBJ1-1, with D possibly TRBD1 on 6 matching bases. The source of this sequence is a man between 18 and 35 years old in good health and CMV-seropositive. Sequenced input: PBMCs. The CDR3 sequence: CASSPQGVNTEAFF. CDR3 bases: TGTGCCAGCTCACCACAGGGGGTGAACACTGAAGCTTTCTTT.